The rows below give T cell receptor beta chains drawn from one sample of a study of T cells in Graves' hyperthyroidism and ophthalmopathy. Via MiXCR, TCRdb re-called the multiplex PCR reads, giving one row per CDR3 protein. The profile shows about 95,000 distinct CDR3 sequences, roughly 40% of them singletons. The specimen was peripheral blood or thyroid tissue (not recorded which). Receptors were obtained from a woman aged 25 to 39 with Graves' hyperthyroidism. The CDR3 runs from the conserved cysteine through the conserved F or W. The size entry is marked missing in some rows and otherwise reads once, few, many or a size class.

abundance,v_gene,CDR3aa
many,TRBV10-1,CASSWGQTDTQYF
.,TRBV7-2,CASSYLSGELSF
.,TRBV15,CATSRDWAGVGGYTF
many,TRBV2,CASSEVAEAFF
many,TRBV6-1,CASNIWSNQPQHF
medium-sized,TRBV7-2,CASSLRQGGGYTF
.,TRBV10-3,CAISAREGPYGYTF
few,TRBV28,CASSPRDLEAFF
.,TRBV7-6,CASSPDGVRGGYTF
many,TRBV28,CASSRGQGWFCEQYF
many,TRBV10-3,CAIREGQGAVEAFF
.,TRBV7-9,CASSSGTGGKGPTEAFF
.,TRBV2,CASSDWAGGAEAFF
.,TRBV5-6,CTSKSRQGLYGELFF
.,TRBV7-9,CASSSVAGGTYEQYF
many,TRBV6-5,CATSGHNTDTQYF
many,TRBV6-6,CASSQQGANYEQYF
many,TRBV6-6,CASKILEGGNTEAFF
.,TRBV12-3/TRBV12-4,CASSYTSGSGREAQYF
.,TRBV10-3,CAISAGSTRDNSYEQYF
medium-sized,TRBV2,CASSEETGDGYTF
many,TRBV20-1,CSAPGRAWGAFF
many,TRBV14,CASSPTPGTSFYEQYF
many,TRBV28,CASSTTRLYGYTF
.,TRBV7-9,CASSEGTNYEQYF
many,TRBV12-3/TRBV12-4,CASSLERGEETQYF
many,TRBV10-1,CASSAGTSRLVADTQYF
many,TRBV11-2,CASSLGAGGGETQYF
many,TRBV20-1,CSAGGRDRLYEQYF
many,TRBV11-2,CASSPLFSGVETQYF
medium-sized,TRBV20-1,CSASKQVGETQYF
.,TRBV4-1,CASSQMGLYGYTF
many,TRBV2,CASRAGSNTGELFF
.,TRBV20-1,CSATPSGRGEQYF
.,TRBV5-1,CASSTGTGRFGYTF
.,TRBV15,CATSSFRGSTVSYEQYF
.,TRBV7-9,CASSDGSGNQPQHF
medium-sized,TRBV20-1,CSAQNQETQYF
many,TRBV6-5,CASSSSGRQETQYF
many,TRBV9,CASSVRPGLTEAFF
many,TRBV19,CASSITVRERQYF
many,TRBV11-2,CASSQLSGETQYF
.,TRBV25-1,CASSARGTAYTPGNTIYF
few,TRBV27,CASSFGSGRPQHF
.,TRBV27,CASSLRQKLEAFF
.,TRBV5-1,CASSIRADSPFHF
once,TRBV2,CASSQTSGSKTQYF
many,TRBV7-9,CASSGLGGSGNTIYF
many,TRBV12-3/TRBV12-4,CASSIAGVTGELFF
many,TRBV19,CASSMGATGGNQPQHF
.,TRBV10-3,CAISPSLVPVYGYTF
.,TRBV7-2,CASSSPDGTREQYF
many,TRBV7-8,CASTTWDGNYEQYF
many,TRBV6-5,CASSYSIWGNTEAFF
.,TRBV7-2,CAGSATGGGEQYF
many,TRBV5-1,CASSPDSLSYEQYF
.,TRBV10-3,CATHPSGTTPVQYF